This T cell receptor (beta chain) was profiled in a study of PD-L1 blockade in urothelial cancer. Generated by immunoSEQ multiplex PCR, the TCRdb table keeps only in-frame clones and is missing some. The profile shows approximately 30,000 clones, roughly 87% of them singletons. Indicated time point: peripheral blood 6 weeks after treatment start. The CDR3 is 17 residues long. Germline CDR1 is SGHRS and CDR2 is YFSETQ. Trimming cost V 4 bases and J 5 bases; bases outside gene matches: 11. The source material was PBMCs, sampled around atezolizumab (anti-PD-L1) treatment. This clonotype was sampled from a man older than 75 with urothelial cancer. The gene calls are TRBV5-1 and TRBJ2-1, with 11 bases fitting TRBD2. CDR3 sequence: CASSIGLAGWDHNEQFF. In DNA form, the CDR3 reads TGCGCCAGCAGCATTGGACTAGCGGGTTGGGATCACAATGAGCAGTTCTTC.